A single sample gave rise to the 16 T cell receptor beta chains below, sequenced in a study of beta chain features in type 1 diabetes. Study-wide points: Shorter TCRB CDR3s, moderately but significantly so, marked every one of the four CD4+ subsets in Type 1 diabetes patients.

All of the isolated RNA was reverse transcribed, so expressed TCRB transcripts were sequenced. Here immunoSEQ multiplex PCR was the method, and the copy in TCRdb shows in-frame clones only, minus some. The sample consists of 95,000 to 150,000 clones, roughly 15% of them appearing once. The antigens for these receptors are not known. The sample taken for sequencing was central memory CD4+ T cells from blood. The receptors here all came from a man younger than 45 with type 1 diabetes.

The genes are TRBV6-5 and TRBJ2-1; 12 bases map to TRBD1. With 4 bases clipped from V and 8 bases from J, the junction kept 6 bases outside the gene matches. Germline V lookup: CDR1 MNHEY, CDR2 SVGAGI. The CDR3 length is 15 residues. CDR3 loop: CASSSGTGGADEQFF. The DNA for the CDR3 is TGTGCCAGCAGTTCCGGGACAGGGGGCGCGGATGAGCAGTTCTTC.

V usage is TRBV6-5 and J usage is TRBJ2-1, with 8 positions matching TRBD1. J gave up 8 bases and V 6 bases, and 9 bases lay outside the gene matches. The CDR3 loop spans 14 amino acids. Germline assignment: CDR1 MNHEY and CDR2 SVGAGI. The CDR3 region is CASRRRQGSDEQFF. CDR3 DNA: TGTGCCAGCAGACGTCGACAGGGGAGTGATGAGCAGTTCTTC.

J is TRBJ1-2 and V is TRBV10-3; 7 bases fit TRBD1. Germline-derived CDR1 and CDR2 are ENHRY and SYGVKD. This CDR3 is built from 15 residues. Trimming removed 6 bases from V and 4 bases from J; junction bases left unmatched: 11. CDR3 DNA sequence: TGTGCCATCAGGGTTGACAGGGACCCTACCTATGGCTACACCTTC. It encodes CAIRVDRDPTYGYTF.

This chain joins TRBV5-1 and TRBJ2-5; 9 bases are shared with TRBD2. V was clipped by 0 bases and J by 1 base; unmatched bases: 4. This CDR3 comprises 16 residues. Looked up from germline, CDR1 is SGHRS and CDR2 is YFSETQ. As DNA, the CDR3 is TGCGCCAGCAGCTTGGGAGCGCGGGGGGGCCAAGAGACCCAGTACTTC. Its protein is CASSLGARGGQETQYF.

The J gene is TRBJ2-6, the V gene TRBV29-1; TRBD1 is a possible D gene (5 bases). Germline V lookup: CDR1 SQVTM, CDR2 ANQGSEA. The CDR3 contains 14 residues. V was clipped by 4 bases and J by 4 bases, with 11 bases between them. In nucleotides, the CDR3 is TGCAGCGTTGTGGCAGGGATAGGGGCCAACGTCCTGACTTTC. Protein: CSVVAGIGANVLTF.

This chain joins TRBV7-2 and TRBJ2-3; 9 bases are shared with TRBD2. The germline V gene encodes CDR1 SGHTA and CDR2 FQGNSA. The CDR3 consists of 16 residues. The trim removed 4 bases at V and 2 bases at J, leaving 7 bases unmatched. CDR3: CASSSVAGAFTDTQYF. CDR3 nucleotide sequence: TGTGCCAGCAGCTCCGTAGCGGGGGCATTCACAGATACGCAGTATTTT. Full variable domain (missing parts from reference TRBV7-2 and TRBJ2-3): GAGVSQSPSNKVTEKGKDVELRCDPISGHTALYWYRQSLGQGLEFLIYFQGNSAPDKSGLPSDRFSAERTGGSVSTLTIQRTQQEDSAVYLCASSSVAGAFTDTQYFGPGTRLTVL.

V and J are TRBV4-3 and TRBJ2-1, with 15 bases matching TRBD2. CDR1 is LGHNA and CDR2 is YSLEER in the germline V gene. This CDR3 is 18 amino acids long. Trimming at V came to 2 bases and at J to 5 bases, leaving 7 bases not matched to a gene. The CDR3 sequence is CASSQLGLAGGSDNEQFF. In nucleotides, the CDR3 is TGCGCCAGCAGCCAACTGGGACTAGCGGGGGGTTCGGACAATGAGCAGTTCTTC.

By share, this clone ranks as medium-sized. The rearrangement uses TRBV6-1 and TRBJ2-1; D may match TRBD1 or TRBD2 (6 bases each). Per germline, CDR1 MNHNS and CDR2 SASEGT. The CDR3 is made up of 14 amino acids. The V end was cut by 8 bases, the J end by 2 bases, with 13 bases between. The CDR3 loop is CASLGGTTYNEQFF. As DNA, the CDR3 is TGTGCCAGCCTCGGCGGGACAACCTACAATGAGCAGTTCTTC.

In this sample, this clone turned up a few times. Germline is not matched at one junction end, which may reflect a read error. The rearrangement uses TRBV7-2 and TRBJ2-1; D is uncertain. Germline V gives CDR1 SGHTA, CDR2 FQGNSA. This CDR3 is built from 11 residues. CDR3 amino acids: CASSSYSEQFF. The CDR3 DNA reads as TGTGCCAGCAGCTCCTACAGTGAGCAGTTCTTC.

A remark on this clone: This sample also contains other DNA sequences that code for the same CDR3. The chain has TRBV19 and TRBJ2-7, with a tentative D call TRBD2 (6 bases). The CDR3 sequence is 16 residues long. Trimming took 2 bases from V and 0 from J, leaving 14 bases between them. From germline, CDR1 is LNHDA and CDR2 SQIVND (reference sequence). The CDR3 is CASSIRAGGDSYEQYF. The CDR3 DNA sequence: TGTGCCAGTAGTATACGGGCCGGCGGGGACTCCTACGAGCAGTACTTC.

The rearrangement links TRBV7-7 to TRBJ2-7; D not certain. CDR1 is SSHAT, CDR2 FNYEAQ, per germline (reference sequence). The CDR3 contains 14 residues. V was clipped by 5 bases and J by 0 bases, with 11 bases between them. CDR3 amino acids: CASSVGPDSYEQYF. CDR3 sequence (DNA): TGTGCCAGCAGCGTCGGTCCAGACTCCTACGAGCAGTACTTC.

The CDR3 nucleotides are TGTGCCTGCGGAATAGGACAGGGTAATCAGCCCCAGCATTTT. It codes for CACGIGQGNQPQHF. The chain recombines TRBV21-1 with TRBJ1-5; TRBD1 is taken as the D call from the table, unchecked against the DNA. TRBV21-1 is a known pseudogene. The CDR3 runs 14 residues.

The V and J genes are TRBV4-2 and TRBJ2-3; 11 bases map to TRBD1. Per the germline V gene, CDR1 is LGHNA and CDR2 is YNFKEQ. V shed 0 bases, J shed 1 base, and the junction held 3 bases outside the gene matches. This CDR3 comprises 17 residues. As DNA, the CDR3 is TGTGCCAGCAGCCAAGATGGGACAGGGGGAGGCACAGATACGCAGTATTTT. This encodes CASSQDGTGGGTDTQYF.

The J gene is TRBJ2-3, the V gene TRBV10-3, with 10 bases lining up with TRBD2. The length of the CDR3 is 17 residues. Germline V lookup: CDR1 ENHRY, CDR2 SYGVKD. The V segment lost 2 bases and the J segment 2 bases; nucleotides outside the gene matches: 7. The CDR3 region has the DNA TGTGCCATCAGTGAGGGGGGACTAGCGCTTGCCACAGATACGCAGTATTTT. Its translation is CAISEGGLALATDTQYF.

This clone has a handful of counts. The chain carries TRBV6-5 and TRBJ2-2; 8 positions agree with TRBD1. Unmatched junction bases numbered 8, after V lost 3 bases and J lost 5 bases. Germline assignment: CDR1 MNHEY and CDR2 SVGAGI. This CDR3 contains 16 residues. DNA for the CDR3: TGTGCCAGCAGTTATACGGACAGGGCCTCTACCGGGGAGCTGTTTTTT. The encoded protein is CASSYTDRASTGELFF.

This chain links TRBV15 with TRBJ2-7; the match to TRBD1 covers 8 bases. Trimming took 5 bases from V and 0 from J; bases not matched to a gene: 9. The CDR3 has 16 residues. The germline V gene encodes CDR1 LNHNV and CDR2 YYDKDF (reference sequence). CDR3 bases: TGTGCCACCAGCGAAAGAGGGGACAGGTACTCCTACGAGCAGTACTTC. Translated, it gives CATSERGDRYSYEQYF. Full variable domain (rest looked up from reference TRBV15 and TRBJ2-7): DAMVIQNPRYQVTQFGKPVTLSCSQTLNHNVMYWYQQKSSQAPKLLFHYYDKDFNNEADTPDNFQSRRPNTSFCFLDIRSPGLGDTAMYLCATSERGDRYSYEQYFGPGTRLTVT.